Given below is one T cell receptor beta chain in context. The sample comes from a study of response to subunit inactivated influenza vaccine. The CDR3 totals 15 residues. CDR1 and CDR2 (germline): SGDLS, YYNGEE. V gave up 0 bases and J gave up 4 bases, with 13 bases separating them. TCRdb used MiXCR to reprocess the RT-PCR reads, holding one entry per CDR3 protein. Of about 540,000 distinct CDR3 sequences listed, roughly 25% are singletons. The same data also contributed to another study, on T cells expressing NK-cell markers. That source notes: The TCR beta cDNA came from 5'RACE template switching with UMIs.

This receptor was identified in a middle-aged man who received an inactivated influenza vaccine. The sequenced sample was CD4+ T cells sorted from PBMCs, obtained less than 13 days after vaccination. The chain uses TRBV9 and TRBJ1-2; TRBD1 is a possible D gene (5 bases). The chain's CDR3 is CASSVAPTGAYGYTF. The CDR3 DNA is TGTGCCAGCAGCGTAGCCCCAACAGGCGCCTATGGCTACACCTTC. Filled out from reference TRBV9 and TRBJ1-2, the complete variable domain reads DSGVTQTPKHLITATGQRVTLRCSPRSGDLSVYWYQQSLDQGLQFLIQYYNGEERAKGNILERFSAQQFPDLHSELNLSSLELGDSALYFCASSVAPTGAYGYTFGSGTRLTVV.